These 26 T cell receptor beta chains came from one sample sequenced in a study of identical twins. MiXCR, applied by TCRdb to the 5' RACE reads, yields one record per CDR3 protein. The profile shows 690,000 or so distinct CDR3 sequences, 8% to 9% of them singletons. These data were also reused for a study on yellow fever vaccine responses in identical twins.

Sequencing was performed on PBMCs. These receptors all come from a woman aged 18-35 years in good health.

Many counts were recorded for this clonotype. The chain uses TRBV10-2 and TRBJ2-7; D is tentatively TRBD1 or TRBD2 (7 bases each). V lost 7 bases, J lost 2 bases, and 15 bases lay in between. The length of the CDR3 is 14 residues. In germline, CDR1 is WSHSY, CDR2 SAAADI. CDR3 amino acids: CASTGGGNPYEQYF. Here the CDR3 DNA reads TGCGCCAGCACAGGGGGGGGGAACCCCTACGAGCAGTACTTC.

Ten or more counts support this clonotype. The rearrangement links TRBV11-2 to TRBJ2-5; TRBD2 might be the D (5 bases). The CDR3 consists of 15 residues. Looked up from germline, CDR1 is SGHAT and CDR2 is FQNNGV. Between the trimmed V and J ends, which lost 1 base and 5 bases, there was a span of 14 bases. As DNA, the CDR3 is TGTGCCAGCAGCTTAGTGGCGGGTTCTGGGGAGACCCAGTACTTC. Protein product: CASSLVAGSGETQYF.

There are a few counts of this clonotype. V and J are TRBV27 and TRBJ1-5, with unresolved D. The CDR3 loop spans 14 amino acids. In germline, CDR1 is MNHEY, CDR2 SMNVEV (reference sequence). V lost 3 bases and J 2 bases, leaving 8 bases between the germline ends. In nucleotides, the CDR3 is TGTGCCAGCAGTTTGGTTCGGGGCAATCAGCCCCAGCATTTT. Residues: CASSLVRGNQPQHF.

The chain joins TRBV5-1 to TRBJ1-2; perhaps TRBD1 as D (5 bases). The CDR3 consists of 14 residues. Germline V gives CDR1 SGHRS, CDR2 YFSETQ. Trimming took 0 bases from V and 6 from J, leaving 12 bases between them. CDR3 nucleotide sequence: TGCGCCAGCAGCTTGGGTTGGGACTTCGATGGCTACACCTTC. Amino acid sequence: CASSLGWDFDGYTF.

The table lists this clonotype with many counts. The chain combines TRBV20-1 with TRBJ2-5, with a tentative D call TRBD2 (5 bases). CDR1 is DFQATT, CDR2 SNEGSKA, per germline (reference sequence). The ends were cut back, 3 bases at V and 4 bases at J, with 15 bases in the middle. The CDR3 runs 14 residues. The CDR3 DNA follows: TGCAGTGCTAGTATCGTTGGGGAGTTAGAGACCCAGTACTTC. It specifies CSASIVGELETQYF.

The V and J genes are TRBV5-5 and TRBJ2-2; TRBD2 matches 7 bases. This CDR3 is built from 15 residues. The V segment lost 0 bases and the J segment 3 bases; nucleotides outside the gene matches: 2. Looked up from germline, CDR1 is SGHKS and CDR2 is YYEKEE (reference sequence). The CDR3 loop is CASSLVAGYTGELFF. CDR3 DNA sequence: TGTGCCAGCAGCTTGGTAGCGGGTTACACCGGGGAGCTGTTTTTT. Based on the CDR3 plus reference TRBV5-5 and TRBJ2-2, the full variable domain is DAGVTQSPTHLIKTRGQQVTLRCSPISGHKSVSWYQQVLGQGPQFIFQYYEKEERGRGNFPDRFSARQFPNYSSELNVNALLLGDSALYLCASSLVAGYTGELFFGEGSRLTVL.

This clonotype was observed a few times. The chain uses TRBV2 and TRBJ2-1; D might be TRBD2 (5 bases). This CDR3 has 14 residues. The V end was cut by 5 bases, the J end by 7 bases, with 15 bases between. Germline V gives CDR1 SNHLY, CDR2 FYNNEI. The CDR3 reads CASSSSGKSNEQFF. The CDR3 DNA sequence: TGTGCCAGCAGTTCCAGCGGTAAATCTAATGAGCAGTTCTTC.

The chain joins TRBV12-3 or TRBV12-4 to TRBJ2-1; D perhaps matches TRBD1 (6 bases). V lost 3 bases, J lost 9 bases, and 18 bases lay in between. The CDR3 has 15 residues. CDR3 sequence (DNA): TGTGCCAGCAGTTTCGTGTCAGGGGTAGTCGGTGAGCAGTTCTTC. Its translation: CASSFVSGVVGEQFF.

The V and J genes are TRBV21-1 and TRBJ2-5; TRBD1, the table's D call, was not compared with the DNA. TRBV21-1 is a recognized pseudogene. The CDR3 sequence is 15 residues long. The CDR3 sequence: CASSNTGDTQETQYF. Here the CDR3 DNA reads TGTGCCAGCAGCAACACAGGAGATACACAAGAGACCCAGTACTTC.

This clonotype was observed a handful of times. This chain links TRBV28 with TRBJ1-6; 9 bases align to TRBD1. This CDR3 contains 19 residues. Trimming removed 2 bases from V and 4 bases from J; junction bases left unmatched: 12. Germline CDR1 reads MDHEN; CDR2 reads SYDVKM. The CDR3 region is CASSLGDRVSGPYNSPLHF. CDR3 DNA: TGTGCCAGCAGTTTAGGGGACAGGGTGTCGGGCCCTTATAATTCACCCCTCCACTTT.

The chain recombines TRBV28 with TRBJ1-6; D may be TRBD1 (5 bases). From germline, CDR1 is MDHEN and CDR2 SYDVKM. This CDR3 is built from 14 residues. V lost 6 bases and J lost 6, with 12 bases in between. The CDR3 sequence is CASREGSGNSPLHF. The CDR3 region has the DNA TGTGCCAGCAGGGAGGGGAGCGGTAATTCACCCCTCCACTTT.

J is TRBJ2-3 and V is TRBV25-1; 7 bases match TRBD2. The CDR3 spans 18 residues. With V trimmed by 6 bases and J by 3 bases, 18 bases remained unmatched. CDR1 and CDR2 from the germline V gene are MGHDK and SYGVNS. Written as DNA, the CDR3 is TGTGCCAGCAGCGAGGCAGGAAAGGGGCGGGGGTTGACAGATACGCAGTATTTT. Its translation is CASSEAGKGRGLTDTQYF.

This clonotype was found a few times. J is TRBJ2-7 and V is TRBV12-3 or TRBV12-4; TRBD2 matches at 12 bases. The CDR3 extends over 16 amino acids. The J segment lost 4 bases and the V segment lost 5 bases, leaving 9 bases of the junction unmatched. CDR3 in amino acids: CASSPSKGLAGYEQYF. CDR3 nucleotides: TGTGCCAGCAGTCCTAGTAAAGGACTAGCGGGATACGAGCAGTACTTC.

This clonotype was seen many times. V usage is TRBV20-1 and J usage is TRBJ2-7, with D possibly TRBD2 on 5 matching bases. Trimming took off 0 bases at V and 0 bases at J, with 12 bases between the two ends. Germline V CDR1 and CDR2: DFQATT, SNEGSKA (reference sequence). The CDR3 contains 15 residues. The CDR3 here is CSARDPGSGSYEQYF. Written as DNA, the CDR3 is TGCAGTGCTAGAGATCCGGGGTCGGGCTCCTACGAGCAGTACTTC.

This clonotype was seen a handful of times. This chain joins TRBV25-1 and TRBJ2-3; 8 bases match TRBD2. The CDR3 consists of 15 residues. The J segment lost 7 bases and the V segment lost 0 bases, leaving 6 bases of the junction unmatched. Looked up from germline, CDR1 is MGHDK and CDR2 is SYGVNS. The CDR3 DNA is TGTGCCAGCAGTGAATATCGGGGGGGTGGAAATACGCAGTATTTT. It yields the protein CASSEYRGGGNTQYF.

This clonotype was recorded many times. The rearrangement links TRBV15 to TRBJ2-3, with a tentative D call TRBD1 (5 bases). V dropped 0 bases and J dropped 1 base, with 11 bases sitting between them. The CDR3 spans 16 residues. CDR1 is LNHNV and CDR2 is YYDKDF in the germline V gene (reference sequence). The CDR3 spells CATSRDPGSGTDTQYF. The CDR3 nucleotides are TGTGCCACCAGCAGAGATCCAGGGTCTGGCACAGATACGCAGTATTTT. The complete variable domain, with remaining parts taken from reference TRBV15 and TRBJ2-3, reads DAMVIQNPRYQVTQFGKPVTLSCSQTLNHNVMYWYQQKSSQAPKLLFHYYDKDFNNEADTPDNFQSRRPNTSFCFLDIRSPGLGDTAMYLCATSRDPGSGTDTQYFGPGTRLTVL.

This clonotype was recorded many times. The CDR3 nucleotides read TGTGCTAGTGGTGCCGACACGGGGAAGCGGGGGAGACAAGAGACCCAGTACTTC. This codes for CASGADTGKRGRQETQYF. This rearrangement joins TRBV12-5 to TRBJ2-5; 8 bases agree with TRBD2. There are 18 residues in the CDR3. Germline V gene sequence: CDR1 LGHNT, CDR2 FRNRAP. With V trimmed by 5 bases and J by 2 bases, 16 bases remained unmatched.

Many counts were recorded for this clonotype. The chain employs TRBV6-2 or TRBV6-3 and TRBJ2-2; 9 positions agree with TRBD1. V was pared by 10 bases and J by 3 bases, with 6 bases of the junction left unmatched. CDR1 MNHEY and CDR2 SVGEGT come from the germline V gene. This CDR3 has 14 amino acids. The CDR3 region has the DNA TGTGCCATCCGGACAGGGGAGGACACCGGGGAGCTGTTTTTT. This gives the protein CAIRTGEDTGELFF.

Many counts were recorded for this clonotype. This sequence joins TRBV9 and TRBJ2-4, with a possible D match to TRBD2 (6 bases). Germline V gene sequence: CDR1 SGDLS, CDR2 YYNGEE. The V end was cut by 2 bases, the J end by 7 bases, with 7 bases between. This CDR3 contains 12 residues. CDR3 coding DNA: TGTGCCAGCAGCGTGAGCGGGAACATTCAGTACTTC. Its translation is CASSVSGNIQYF.

The chain has TRBV10-3 and TRBJ2-1; a possible D gene is TRBD2 (6 bases). Germline CDR1 reads ENHRY; CDR2 reads SYGVKD. This CDR3 has 16 amino acids. Trimming removed 2 bases at V and 3 bases at J, with 14 bases between. The CDR3 sequence is CAISEPASAYYNEQFF. Here the CDR3 DNA reads TGTGCCATCAGTGAGCCGGCTAGCGCTTACTACAATGAGCAGTTCTTC.

V gene TRBV12-3 or TRBV12-4 combines with J gene TRBJ2-1; 11 bases align to TRBD2. The CDR3 length is 16 residues. V lost 7 bases, J lost 6 bases, and 11 bases stayed unmatched. The chain's CDR3 is CASTLTGLAETNEQFF. The CDR3, as DNA: TGTGCCAGCACCTTAACGGGACTAGCGGAAACCAATGAGCAGTTCTTC.

This clonotype was counted a few times. A read error may account for a junction end that differs from germline. This chain links TRBV12-3 or TRBV12-4 with TRBJ1-4; 12 bases align to TRBD1. The CDR3 totals 15 residues. CDR3 bases: TGTGCCAGCAGTTACGCCGGGACAGGGGGCGCCCAGGCTGCTTTT. Translating it yields CASSYAGTGGAQAAF.

This clonotype was seen more than once but under ten times. This CDR3 is CASSYSVTQKGNEQFF. CDR3 nucleotide sequence: TGTGCCAGCAGTTACTCGGTTACCCAAAAAGGCAATGAGCAGTTCTTC. V gene TRBV6-5 combines with J gene TRBJ2-1; D gene uncertain. Germline values: CDR1 MNHEY, CDR2 SVGAGI. This CDR3 is 16 amino acids long. V lost 0 bases and J lost 6, with 15 bases in between.

This clonotype has at least ten counts. The chain uses TRBV7-9 and TRBJ2-1; the D gene is possibly TRBD1 (6 bases). Per the germline V gene, CDR1 is SEHNR and CDR2 is FQNEAQ (reference sequence). V shed 5 bases and J shed 2 bases, with 13 bases lying between them. The CDR3 has 15 residues. CDR3 in amino acids: CASSQHRDTYNEQFF. The DNA for the CDR3 is TGTGCCAGCAGCCAGCACCGGGACACCTACAATGAGCAGTTCTTC.

This clonotype was detected only a few times. V and J are TRBV16 and TRBJ2-5, with D tentatively TRBD1 (5 bases). The ends were cut back, 1 base at V and 2 bases at J, with 8 bases in the middle. CDR1 and CDR2 (germline): KGHSY, FQNENV. The CDR3 length is 14 residues. This CDR3 reads CASSQWAGQETQYF. The CDR3 nucleotides read TGTGCCAGCAGCCAATGGGCAGGGCAAGAGACCCAGTACTTC.

This clonotype was detected ten times or more. The genes are TRBV10-3 and TRBJ2-2, with 9 positions matching TRBD1. V dropped 4 bases and J dropped 6; count of bases not matched to a gene: 9. From germline, CDR1 is ENHRY and CDR2 SYGVKD. The CDR3 length is 16 residues. CDR3 sequence reads: CAISATGTGSPGELFF. The CDR3 nucleotides read TGTGCCATCAGTGCCACCGGGACAGGGTCCCCCGGGGAGCTGTTTTTT.